This T cell receptor beta chain was sequenced in a study of T cell responses to AZD1222 COVID-19 vaccine. This table comes from immunoSEQ multiplex PCR, and its TCRdb copy is limited to in-frame clones, with some not included. The table has about 140,000 clones, around 90% seen once. The CDR3 consists of 15 residues. With V trimmed by 8 bases and J by 6 bases, 15 bases remained unmatched. The germline V gene encodes CDR1 SGHNT and CDR2 YENEEA. V and J are TRBV11-3 and TRBJ2-7; the match to TRBD1 covers 8 bases. Sequenced material: peripheral blood, taken on day 0 of AZD1222 vaccination. This sequence originates from an adult in good health. CDR3 in DNA: TGTGCCAGCGAGGACATCGGGACAGGTCGTCGCGAGCAGTACTTC. Protein: CASEDIGTGRREQYF.